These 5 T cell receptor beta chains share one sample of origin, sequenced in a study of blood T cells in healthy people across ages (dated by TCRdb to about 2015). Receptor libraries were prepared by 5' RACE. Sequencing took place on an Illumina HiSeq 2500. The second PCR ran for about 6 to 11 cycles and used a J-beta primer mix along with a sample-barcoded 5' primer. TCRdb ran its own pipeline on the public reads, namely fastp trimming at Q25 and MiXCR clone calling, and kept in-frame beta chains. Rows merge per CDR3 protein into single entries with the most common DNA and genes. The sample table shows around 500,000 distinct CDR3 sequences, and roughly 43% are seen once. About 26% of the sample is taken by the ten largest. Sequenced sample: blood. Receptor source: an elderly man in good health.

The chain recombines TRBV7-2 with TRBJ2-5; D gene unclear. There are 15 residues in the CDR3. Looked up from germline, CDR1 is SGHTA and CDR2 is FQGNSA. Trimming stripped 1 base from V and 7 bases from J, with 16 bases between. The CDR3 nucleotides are TGTGCCAGCAGCTTAGTTCCCCCCCCGACGGTGACCCAGTACTTC. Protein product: CASSLVPPPTVTQYF.

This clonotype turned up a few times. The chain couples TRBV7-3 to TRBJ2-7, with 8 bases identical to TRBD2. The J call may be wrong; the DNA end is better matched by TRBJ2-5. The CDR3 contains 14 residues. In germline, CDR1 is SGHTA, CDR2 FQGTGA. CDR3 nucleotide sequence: TGTGCCAGCAGTCCTAGCGGGTCTGGAGAGACCCAGTACTTC. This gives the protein CASSPSGSGETQYF.

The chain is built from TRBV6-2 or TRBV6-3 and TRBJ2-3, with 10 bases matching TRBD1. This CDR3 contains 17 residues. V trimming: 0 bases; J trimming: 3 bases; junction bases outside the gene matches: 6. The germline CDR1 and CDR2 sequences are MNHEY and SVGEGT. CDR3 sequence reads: CASSYSKPGQGTDTQYF. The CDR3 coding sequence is TGTGCCAGCAGTTACTCTAAACCGGGACAGGGGACAGATACGCAGTATTTT.

The CDR3 sequence: CASSLGTSSNTGELFF. For the CDR3, the DNA is TGTGCCAGCAGCCTCGGGACTAGCAGCAACACCGGGGAGCTGTTTTTT. The J gene is TRBJ2-2, the V gene TRBV7-3; 9 bases match TRBD2. V gave up 5 bases and J gave up 2 bases; unmatched junction bases: 6. CDR1 and CDR2 from the germline V gene are SGHTA and FQGTGA. The CDR3 length is 16 residues.

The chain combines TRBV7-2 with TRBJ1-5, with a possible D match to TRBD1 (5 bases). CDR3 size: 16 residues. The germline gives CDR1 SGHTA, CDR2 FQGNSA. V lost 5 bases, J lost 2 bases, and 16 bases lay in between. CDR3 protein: CASSPRGFVGNQPQHF. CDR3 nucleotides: TGTGCCAGCAGCCCTCGGGGCTTTGTTGGCAATCAGCCCCAGCATTTT. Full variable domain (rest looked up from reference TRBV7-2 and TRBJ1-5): GAGVSQSPSNKVTEKGKDVELRCDPISGHTALYWYRQSLGQGLEFLIYFQGNSAPDKSGLPSDRFSAERTGGSVSTLTIQRTQQEDSAVYLCASSPRGFVGNQPQHFGDGTRLSIL.